This T cell receptor (beta chain) is from a study of shared clonotypes between healthy human individuals. The V gene's germline CDR1 is SGHDN and CDR2 FVKESK. With 4 bases clipped from V and 11 bases from J, the junction kept 7 bases outside the gene matches. CDR3 length: 13 amino acids. Each PCR replicate run on unsorted PBMC took in around 290 ng DNA, about 30,000 T cell genomes. Assay used: immunoSEQ multiplex PCR; TCRdb lists only in-frame clones, some missing. The sample yields some 500,000 clones, around three quarters seen once. The V gene is TRBV14, the J gene TRBJ2-1; 8 bases map to TRBD2. The sample comprised PBMCs. This receptor was taken from a woman in her thirties or forties in good health. Some clones in this sample may be carry-over from other donors' samples. The CDR3, as DNA: TGTGCCAGCAGCCCCAACCGGGAGGGGAAGCAGTTCTTC. It codes for CASSPNREGKQFF.